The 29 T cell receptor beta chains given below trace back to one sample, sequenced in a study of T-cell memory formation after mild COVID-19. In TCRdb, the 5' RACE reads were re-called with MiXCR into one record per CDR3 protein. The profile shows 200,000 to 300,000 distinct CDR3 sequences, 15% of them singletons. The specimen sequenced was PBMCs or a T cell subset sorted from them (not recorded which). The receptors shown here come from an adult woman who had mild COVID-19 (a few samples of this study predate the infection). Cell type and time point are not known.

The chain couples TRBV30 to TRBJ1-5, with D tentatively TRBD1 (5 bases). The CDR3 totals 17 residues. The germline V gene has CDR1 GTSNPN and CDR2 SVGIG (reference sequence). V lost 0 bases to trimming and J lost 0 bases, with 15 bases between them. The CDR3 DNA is TGTGCCTGGAGTGTACGGAGGGGAAGGAATAGCAATCAGCCCCAGCATTTT. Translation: CAWSVRRGRNSNQPQHF.

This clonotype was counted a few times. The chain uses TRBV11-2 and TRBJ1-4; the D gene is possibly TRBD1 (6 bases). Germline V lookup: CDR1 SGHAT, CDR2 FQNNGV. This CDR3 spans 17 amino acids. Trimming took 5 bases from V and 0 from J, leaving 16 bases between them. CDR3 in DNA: TGTGCCAGCAGCGGTTCAGGGGTGCGTCCAACTAATGAAAAACTGTTTTTT. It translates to CASSGSGVRPTNEKLFF.

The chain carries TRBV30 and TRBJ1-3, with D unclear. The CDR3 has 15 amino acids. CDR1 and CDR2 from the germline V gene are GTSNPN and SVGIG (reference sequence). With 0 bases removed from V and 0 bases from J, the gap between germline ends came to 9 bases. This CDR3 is CAWSVVRGSGNTIYF. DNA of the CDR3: TGTGCCTGGAGTGTAGTTCGGGGCTCTGGAAACACCATATATTTT.

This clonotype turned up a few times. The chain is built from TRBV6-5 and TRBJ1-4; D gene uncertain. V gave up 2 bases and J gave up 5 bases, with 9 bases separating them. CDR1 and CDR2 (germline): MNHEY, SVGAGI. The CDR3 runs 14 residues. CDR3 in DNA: TGTGCCAGCAGTTACGAGGGCACGAATGAAAAACTGTTTTTT. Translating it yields CASSYEGTNEKLFF.

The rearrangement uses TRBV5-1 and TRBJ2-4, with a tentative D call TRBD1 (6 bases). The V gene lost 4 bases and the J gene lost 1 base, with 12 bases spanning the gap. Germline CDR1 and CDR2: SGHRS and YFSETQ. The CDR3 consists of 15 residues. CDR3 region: CASSPVQGAKNIQYF. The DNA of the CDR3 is TGCGCCAGCAGCCCTGTTCAGGGGGCCAAAAACATTCAGTACTTC.

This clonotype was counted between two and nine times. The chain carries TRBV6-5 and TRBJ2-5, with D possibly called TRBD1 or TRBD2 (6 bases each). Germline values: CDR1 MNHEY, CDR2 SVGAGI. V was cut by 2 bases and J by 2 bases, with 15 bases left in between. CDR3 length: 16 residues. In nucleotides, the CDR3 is TGTGCCAGCAGTTACACGGGGGACACCTTGCAAGAGACCCAGTACTTC. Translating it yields CASSYTGDTLQETQYF.

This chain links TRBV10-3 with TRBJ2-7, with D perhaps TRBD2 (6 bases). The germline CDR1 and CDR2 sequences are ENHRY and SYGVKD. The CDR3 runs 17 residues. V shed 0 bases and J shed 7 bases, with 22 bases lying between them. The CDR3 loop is CAISESRGGTGPGEQYF. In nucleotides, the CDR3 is TGTGCCATCAGTGAGTCGAGGGGCGGGACCGGACCCGGGGAGCAGTACTTC.

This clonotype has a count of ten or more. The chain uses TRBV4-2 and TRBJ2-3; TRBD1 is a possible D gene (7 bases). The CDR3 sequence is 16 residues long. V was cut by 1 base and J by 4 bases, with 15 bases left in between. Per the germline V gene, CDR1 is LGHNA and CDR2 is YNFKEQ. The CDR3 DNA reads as TGTGCCAGCAGCCAAGGGCAGGGGGGAGGCGCAGATACGCAGTATTTT. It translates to CASSQGQGGGADTQYF.

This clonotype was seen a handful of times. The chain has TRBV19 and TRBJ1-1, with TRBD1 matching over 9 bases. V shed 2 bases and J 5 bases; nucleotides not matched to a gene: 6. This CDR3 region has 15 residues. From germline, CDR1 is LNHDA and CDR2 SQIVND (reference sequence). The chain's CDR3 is CASSIIQGAGTEAFF. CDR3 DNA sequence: TGTGCCAGTAGTATAATACAGGGGGCGGGAACTGAAGCTTTCTTT.

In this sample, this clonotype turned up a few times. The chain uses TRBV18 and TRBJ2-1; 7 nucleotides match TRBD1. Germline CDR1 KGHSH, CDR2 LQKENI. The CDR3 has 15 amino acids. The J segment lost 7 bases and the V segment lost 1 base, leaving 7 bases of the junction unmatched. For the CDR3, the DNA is TGTGCCAGCTCACCACAGGGGGCTCGGCGGAATGAGCAGTTCTTC. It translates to CASSPQGARRNEQFF.

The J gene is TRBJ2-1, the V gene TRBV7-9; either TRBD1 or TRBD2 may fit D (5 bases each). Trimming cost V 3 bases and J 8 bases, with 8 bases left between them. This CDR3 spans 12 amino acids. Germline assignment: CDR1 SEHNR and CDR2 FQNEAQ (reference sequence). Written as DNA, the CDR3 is TGTGCCAGCAGCTTGATGGGGGATGAGCAGTTCTTC. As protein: CASSLMGDEQFF.

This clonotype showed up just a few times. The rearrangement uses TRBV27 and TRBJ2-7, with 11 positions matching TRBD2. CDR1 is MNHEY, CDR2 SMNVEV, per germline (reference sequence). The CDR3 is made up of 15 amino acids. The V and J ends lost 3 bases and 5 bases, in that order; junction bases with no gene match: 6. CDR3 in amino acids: CASSFLTSGTHEQYF. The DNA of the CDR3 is TGTGCCAGCAGTTTTCTGACTAGCGGGACCCACGAGCAGTACTTC.

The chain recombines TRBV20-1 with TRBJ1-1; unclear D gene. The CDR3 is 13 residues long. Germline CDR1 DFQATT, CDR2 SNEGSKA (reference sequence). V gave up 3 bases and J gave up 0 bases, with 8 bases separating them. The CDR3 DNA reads TGCAGTGCTAGTTGGGGTTTGAACACTGAAGCTTTCTTT. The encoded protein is CSASWGLNTEAFF.

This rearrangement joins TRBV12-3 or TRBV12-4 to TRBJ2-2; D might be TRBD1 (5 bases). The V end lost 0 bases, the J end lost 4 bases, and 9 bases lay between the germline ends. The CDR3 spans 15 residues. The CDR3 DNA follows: TGTGCCAGCAGTTTAGCAGGGGTGGTCACCGGGGAGCTGTTTTTT. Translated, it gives CASSLAGVVTGELFF.

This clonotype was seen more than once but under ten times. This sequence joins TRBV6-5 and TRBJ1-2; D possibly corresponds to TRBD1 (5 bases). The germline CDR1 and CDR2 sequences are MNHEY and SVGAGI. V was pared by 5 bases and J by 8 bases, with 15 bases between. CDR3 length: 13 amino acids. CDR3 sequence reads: CASSTRQTYGYTF. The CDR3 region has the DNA TGTGCCAGCAGTACCAGACAGACCTACGGCTACACCTTC.

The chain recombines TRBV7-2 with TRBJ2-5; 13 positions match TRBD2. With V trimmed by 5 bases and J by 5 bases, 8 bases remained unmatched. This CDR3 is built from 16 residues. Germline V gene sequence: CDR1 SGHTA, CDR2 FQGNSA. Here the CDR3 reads CASSPTSGGVSETQYF. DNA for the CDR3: TGTGCCAGCAGCCCAACTAGCGGGGGGGTGTCGGAGACCCAGTACTTC. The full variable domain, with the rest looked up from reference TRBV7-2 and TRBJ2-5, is GAGVSQSPSNKVTEKGKDVELRCDPISGHTALYWYRQSLGQGLEFLIYFQGNSAPDKSGLPSDRFSAERTGGSVSTLTIQRTQQEDSAVYLCASSPTSGGVSETQYFGPGTRLLVL.

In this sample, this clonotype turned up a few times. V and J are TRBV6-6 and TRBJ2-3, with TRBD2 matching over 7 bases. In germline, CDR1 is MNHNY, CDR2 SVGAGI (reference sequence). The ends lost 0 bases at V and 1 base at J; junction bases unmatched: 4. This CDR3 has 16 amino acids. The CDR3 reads CASSYSGGVGTDTQYF. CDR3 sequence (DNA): TGTGCCAGCAGTTACTCGGGAGGGGTTGGCACAGATACGCAGTATTTT.

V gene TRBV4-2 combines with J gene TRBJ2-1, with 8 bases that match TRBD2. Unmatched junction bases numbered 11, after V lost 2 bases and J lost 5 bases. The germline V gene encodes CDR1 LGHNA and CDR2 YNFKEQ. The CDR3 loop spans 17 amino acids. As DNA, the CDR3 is TGTGCCAGCAGCCAACCTCGGGGGGGGGAAACCCACAATGAGCAGTTCTTC. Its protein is CASSQPRGGETHNEQFF.

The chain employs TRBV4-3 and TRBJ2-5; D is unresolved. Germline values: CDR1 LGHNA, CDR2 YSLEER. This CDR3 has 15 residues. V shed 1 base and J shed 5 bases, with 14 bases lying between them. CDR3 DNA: TGCGCCAGCAGCCAAGCGTGGGGTATGAGTGAGACCCAGTACTTC. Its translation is CASSQAWGMSETQYF.

The chain's CDR3 is CASSLGPASDSYEQYF. The CDR3 coding sequence is TGCGCCAGCAGCTTGGGCCCAGCGTCCGACTCCTACGAGCAGTACTTC. V usage is TRBV5-1 and J usage is TRBJ2-7; D unclear. The CDR3 runs 16 residues. Trimming shortened V by 0 bases and J by 0 bases, and 13 bases separated the two germline ends. Germline V lookup: CDR1 SGHRS, CDR2 YFSETQ.

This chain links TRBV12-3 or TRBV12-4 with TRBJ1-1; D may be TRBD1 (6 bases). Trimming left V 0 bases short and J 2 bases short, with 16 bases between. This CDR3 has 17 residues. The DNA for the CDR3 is TGTGCCAGCAGTTTAGCCAGGTCTGTTGGGGGCAACACTGAAGCTTTCTTT. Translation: CASSLARSVGGNTEAFF.

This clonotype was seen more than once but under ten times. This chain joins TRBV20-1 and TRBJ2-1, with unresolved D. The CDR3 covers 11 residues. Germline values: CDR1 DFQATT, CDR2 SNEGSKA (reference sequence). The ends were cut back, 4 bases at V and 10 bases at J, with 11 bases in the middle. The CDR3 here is CSAIHGPEQFF. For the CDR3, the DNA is TGCAGTGCTATACACGGTCCCGAGCAGTTCTTC.

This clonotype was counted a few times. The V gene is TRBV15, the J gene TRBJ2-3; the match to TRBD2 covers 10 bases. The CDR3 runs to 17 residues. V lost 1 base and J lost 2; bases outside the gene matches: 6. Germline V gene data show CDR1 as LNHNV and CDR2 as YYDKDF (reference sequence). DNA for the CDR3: TGTGCCACCAGCAGAGCCCTAGCGGGAGTGACCACAGATACGCAGTATTTT. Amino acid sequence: CATSRALAGVTTDTQYF.

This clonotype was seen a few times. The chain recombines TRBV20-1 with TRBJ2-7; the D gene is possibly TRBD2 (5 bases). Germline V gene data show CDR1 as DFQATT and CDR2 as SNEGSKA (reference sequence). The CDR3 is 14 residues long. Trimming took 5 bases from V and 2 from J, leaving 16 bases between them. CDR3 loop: CSAYKTDSPYEQYF. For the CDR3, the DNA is TGCAGTGCTTACAAGACGGACTCTCCCTACGAGCAGTACTTC.

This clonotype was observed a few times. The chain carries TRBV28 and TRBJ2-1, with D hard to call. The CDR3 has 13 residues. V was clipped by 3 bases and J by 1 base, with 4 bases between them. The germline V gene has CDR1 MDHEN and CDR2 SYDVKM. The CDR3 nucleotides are TGTGCCAGCAGTTTTCAGTCCTACAATGAGCAGTTCTTC. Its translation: CASSFQSYNEQFF.

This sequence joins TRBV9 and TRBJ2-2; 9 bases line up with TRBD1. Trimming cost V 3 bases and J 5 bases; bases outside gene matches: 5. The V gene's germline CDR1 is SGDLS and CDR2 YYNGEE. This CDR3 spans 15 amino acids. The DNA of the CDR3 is TGTGCCAGCAGCGCCCAAGGGACAGGGACCGGGGAGCTGTTTTTT. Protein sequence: CASSAQGTGTGELFF.

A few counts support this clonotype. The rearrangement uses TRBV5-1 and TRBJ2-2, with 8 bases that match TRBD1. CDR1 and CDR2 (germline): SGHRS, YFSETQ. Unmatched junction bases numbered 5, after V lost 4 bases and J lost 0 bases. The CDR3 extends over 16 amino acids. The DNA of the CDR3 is TGCGCCAGCAGCACCGGACAGGGCCCGAACACCGGGGAGCTGTTTTTT. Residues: CASSTGQGPNTGELFF.

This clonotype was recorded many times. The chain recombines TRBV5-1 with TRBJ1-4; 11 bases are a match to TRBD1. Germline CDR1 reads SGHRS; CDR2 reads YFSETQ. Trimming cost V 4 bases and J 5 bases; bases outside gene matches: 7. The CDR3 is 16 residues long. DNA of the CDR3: TGCGCCAGCAGCCGGACAGGGGGCGCGGGCAATGAAAAACTGTTTTTT. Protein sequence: CASSRTGGAGNEKLFF.

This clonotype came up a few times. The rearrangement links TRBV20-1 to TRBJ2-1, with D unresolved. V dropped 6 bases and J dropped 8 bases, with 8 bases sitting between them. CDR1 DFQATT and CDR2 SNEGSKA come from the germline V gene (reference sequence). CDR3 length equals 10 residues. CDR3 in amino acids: CSAFEDEQFF. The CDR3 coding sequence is TGCAGTGCCTTTGAGGATGAGCAGTTCTTC.